Listed below are T cell receptor beta chains from one sample, sequenced in a study of somatic mutations in cytotoxic T cells in rheumatoid arthritis. TCRdb keeps only in-frame clones here, not all; method: immunoSEQ multiplex PCR. The sample yields more than 9,000 clones, 75% to 95% seen once. Sequencing was performed on CD8+ T cells sorted from blood. These receptors were taken from a woman aged 18-35 years with rheumatoid arthritis. The CDR3 runs from the conserved cysteine through the conserved F or W. The order of the fields is V gene, clone size, D gene, J gene, CDR3 DNA, CDR3 protein. D genes are given only for firm matches. Where a row states a size, it is once, few, many or the class of an expanded clone; other rows omit it.

TRBV7-9,-,TRBD1,TRBJ2-3,TGTGCCAGCAGCGGACAGGGTCCAGATACGCAGTATTTT,CASSGQGPDTQYF
TRBV29-1,-,-,TRBJ2-7,TGCAGCGTTGAGGCCGGGAATCCACCCGAGCAGTACTTC,CSVEAGNPPEQYF
TRBV27,-,TRBD1,TRBJ1-4,TGTGCCAGCAGTTGGGGGACAGGGGACCTGCTGTTTTTT,CASSWGTGDLLFF
TRBV5-5,-,TRBD1,TRBJ2-1,TGTGCCAGCAGCTTGGAGAGGACAGGGTTCTATGAGCAGTTCTTC,CASSLERTGFYEQFF
TRBV6-6,-,-,TRBJ2-7,TGTGCCAGCAGCCTTAGTCAGGGCTTGGGATACGAGCAGTACTTC,CASSLSQGLGYEQYF
TRBV6-5,-,-,TRBJ1-3,TGTGCCAGCAGCATTGGGCGGGGCCCTGGAAACACCATATATTTT,CASSIGRGPGNTIYF
TRBV27,-,TRBD1,TRBJ1-1,TGTGCCAGCAGTTCAGGGGGTAGCACTGAAGCTTTCTTT,CASSSGGSTEAFF
TRBV28,once,-,TRBJ1-1,TGTGCCAGCAGTTTACCCCCAGGGACTGAAGCTTTCTTT,CASSLPPGTEAFF
TRBV7-8,-,TRBD1,TRBJ1-2,TGTGCCAGCAGCACCCGACAGGGGGCATTCTATGGCTACACCTTC,CASSTRQGAFYGYTF
TRBV19,-,TRBD1,TRBJ2-1,TGTGCCAGTAGAGGGACAGGGGCCTACAATGAGCAGTTCTTC,CASRGTGAYNEQFF
TRBV7-6,-,TRBD2,TRBJ2-7,TGTGCCAGCAGCACCGGGGGGTTAGGGGTTTTTAGGACCTACGAGCAGTACTTC,CASSTGGLGVFRTYEQYF
TRBV4-1,-,-,TRBJ1-1,TGTGCCAGCAGCCAAGGGGGGCAAGAAGCTTTCTTT,CASSQGGQEAFF
TRBV11-1,-,-,TRBJ1-2,TGTGCCAGCAGCCCCCACCGGGACACCTCTTCCTATGGCTACACCTTC,CASSPHRDTSSYGYTF
TRBV5-6,-,TRBD1,TRBJ2-7,TGTGCCAGCAGCCCGACAGGGGGTTACGAGCAGTACTTC,CASSPTGGYEQYF
TRBV27,-,TRBD1,TRBJ1-2,TGTGCCAGCAGTCGGGACAGGGGTTTTAACTATGGCTACACCTTC,CASSRDRGFNYGYTF
TRBV4-3,few,TRBD1,TRBJ2-7,TGCGCCAGCAGCCATCAGGGACAGGGGACTTACGAGCAGTACTTC,CASSHQGQGTYEQYF
TRBV25-1,-,-,TRBJ1-1,TGTGCCAGCAGTGAGGACAATTTGAACACTGAAGCTTTCTTT,CASSEDNLNTEAFF
TRBV11-2,-,-,TRBJ2-7,TGTGCCAGCAGCTTAGCGGTTAGCTCCTACGAGCAGTACTTC,CASSLAVSSYEQYF
TRBV30,few,TRBD1,TRBJ2-7,TGTGCCTGTCCCGTAGGGGGCGGGTCACCCTTCGAGCAGTACTTC,CACPVGGGSPFEQYF
TRBV14,-,TRBD1,TRBJ2-7,TGTGCCAGCAGCCCTTGGACAGGCCACTACGAGCAGTACTTC,CASSPWTGHYEQYF
TRBV4-2,-,TRBD1,TRBJ2-7,TGTGCCAGCAGCCAAGACTACCTACAGGGGGGATCCTACGAGCAGTACTTC,CASSQDYLQGGSYEQYF
TRBV4-2,-,-,TRBJ1-2,TGTGCCAGCAGCCCTCGAGGGTCAAACTATGGCTACACCTTC,CASSPRGSNYGYTF
TRBV30,-,TRBD2,TRBJ2-7,TGTGCCTGGAGTAGGACTAGCGGATACTCCTACGAGCAGTACTTC,CAWSRTSGYSYEQYF
TRBV15,-,TRBD1,TRBJ1-1,TGTGCCACCAGCAGTGAGGGGGCGCGTACTGAAGCTTTCTTT,CATSSEGARTEAFF